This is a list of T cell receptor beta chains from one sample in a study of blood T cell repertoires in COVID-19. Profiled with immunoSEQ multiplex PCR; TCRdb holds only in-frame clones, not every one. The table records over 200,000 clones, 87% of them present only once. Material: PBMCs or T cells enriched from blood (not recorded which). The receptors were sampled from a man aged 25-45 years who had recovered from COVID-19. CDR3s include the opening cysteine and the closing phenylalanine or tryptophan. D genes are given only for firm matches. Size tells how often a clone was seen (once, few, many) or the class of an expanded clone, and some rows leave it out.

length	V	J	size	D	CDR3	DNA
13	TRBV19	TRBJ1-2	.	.	CASRSQVNYGYTF	TGTGCCAGTAGGTCACAGGTTAACTATGGCTACACCTTC
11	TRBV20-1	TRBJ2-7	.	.	CSAKQDYEQYF	TGCAGTGCCAAACAGGACTACGAGCAGTACTTC
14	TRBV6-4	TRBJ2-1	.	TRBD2	CASSDLGGAREQFF	TGTGCCAGCAGTGACCTGGGAGGGGCCCGGGAGCAGTTCTTC
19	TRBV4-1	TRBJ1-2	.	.	CASSQEPTLIGGGNYGYTF	TGCGCCAGCAGCCAAGAACCGACACTAATCGGGGGGGGAAACTATGGCTACACCTTC
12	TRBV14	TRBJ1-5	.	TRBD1	CASRKGGQPQHF	TGTGCCAGCAGAAAAGGGGGCCAGCCCCAGCATTTT
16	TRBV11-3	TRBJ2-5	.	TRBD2	CASSLGGGGAQETQYF	TGTGCCAGCAGCTTAGGTGGCGGGGGGGCCCAAGAGACCCAGTACTTC
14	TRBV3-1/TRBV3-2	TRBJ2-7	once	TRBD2	CASSWSGSEYEQYF	TGTGCCAGCAGCTGGAGCGGGAGTGAGTACGAGCAGTACTTC
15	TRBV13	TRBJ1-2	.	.	CASSLGRSGAYGYTF	TGTGCCAGCAGCTTGGGAAGAAGTGGGGCGTATGGCTACACCTTC
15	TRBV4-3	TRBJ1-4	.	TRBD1	CASSQEYRGNEKLFF	TGCGCCAGCAGCCAAGAGTACAGGGGGAATGAAAAACTGTTTTTT
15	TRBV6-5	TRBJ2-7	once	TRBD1	CASRARTGLIYEQYF	TGTGCCAGCAGAGCCCGGACAGGGTTGATCTACGAGCAGTACTTC
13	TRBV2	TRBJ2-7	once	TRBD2	CASCSGGTYEQYF	TGTGCCAGCTGTTCGGGGGGAACCTACGAGCAGTACTTC
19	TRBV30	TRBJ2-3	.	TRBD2	CAWSAPGTSGRRGTDTQYF	TGTGCCTGGAGCGCCCCCGGGACTAGCGGGAGGAGGGGCACAGATACGCAGTATTTT
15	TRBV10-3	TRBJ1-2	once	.	CAISEAQVANYGYTF	TGTGCCATCAGTGAGGCCCAGGTAGCTAACTATGGCTACACCTTC
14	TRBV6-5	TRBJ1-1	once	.	CASSPPGGKTEAFF	TGTGCCAGCAGTCCCCCCGGGGGGAAGACTGAAGCTTTCTTT
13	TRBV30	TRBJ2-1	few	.	CARESNLFNEQFF	TGTGCAAGGGAGAGCAATTTATTCAATGAGCAGTTCTTC
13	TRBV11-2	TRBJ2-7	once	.	CASSLAGSGKQYF	TGTGCCAGCAGCTTAGCCGGTAGTGGTAAGCAGTACTTC
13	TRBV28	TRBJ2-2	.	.	CASRKSDTGELFF	TGTGCCAGCAGGAAGAGTGACACCGGGGAGCTGTTTTTT
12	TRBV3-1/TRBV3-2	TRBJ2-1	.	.	CASSPRQGEQFF	TGTGCCAGCAGCCCTAGGCAGGGAGAGCAGTTCTTC
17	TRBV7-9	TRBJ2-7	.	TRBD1	CASSGAPGTGTPYEQYF	TGTGCCAGCAGCGGAGCCCCAGGGACAGGGACACCCTACGAGCAGTACTTC
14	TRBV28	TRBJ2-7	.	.	CASSFGRGSHEQYF	TGTGCCAGCAGTTTTGGTAGGGGATCCCACGAGCAGTACTTC
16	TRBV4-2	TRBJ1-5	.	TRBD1	CASSQDDRGRHQPQHF	TGTGCCAGCAGCCAGGATGACAGGGGGCGGCATCAGCCCCAGCATTTT
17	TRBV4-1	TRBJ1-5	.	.	CASSQEGAGGRNQPQHF	TGCGCCAGCAGCCAAGAGGGGGCAGGAGGACGCAATCAGCCCCAGCATTTT
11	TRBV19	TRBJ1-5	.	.	CASTTTGPQHF	TGTGCCAGTACCACCACCGGGCCCCAGCATTTT
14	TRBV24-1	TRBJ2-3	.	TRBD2	CATSERGGLDTQYF	TGTGCCACCAGTGAACGGGGGGGGCTTGATACGCAGTATTTT
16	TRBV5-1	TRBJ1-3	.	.	CASSLAGGHSGNTIYF	TGCGCCAGCAGCTTGGCCGGGGGGCACTCTGGAAACACCATATATTTT
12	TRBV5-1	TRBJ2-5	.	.	CASSLDMETQYF	TGCGCCAGCAGCTTAGACATGGAGACCCAGTACTTC
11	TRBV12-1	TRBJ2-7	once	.	CASQVGGEQYF	TGTGCCAGCCAAGTAGGCGGTGAGCAGTACTTC
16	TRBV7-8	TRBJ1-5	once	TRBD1	CASSSGQGNSNQPQHF	TGTGCCAGCAGCTCGGGACAGGGGAATAGCAATCAGCCCCAGCATTTT
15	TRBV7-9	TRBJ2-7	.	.	CASSLAIGVRYEQYF	TGTGCCAGCAGCTTAGCAATAGGGGTTCGGTACGAGCAGTACTTC
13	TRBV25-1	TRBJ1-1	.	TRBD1	CASTQGFYTEAFF	TGTGCCAGCACACAGGGGTTTTACACTGAAGCTTTCTTT
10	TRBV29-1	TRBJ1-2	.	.	CSVEETGGTF	TGCAGCGTTGAGGAGACAGGCGGCACCTTC
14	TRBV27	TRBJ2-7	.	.	CASSLRSGLYEQYF	TGTGCCAGCAGTTTACGATCAGGGCTCTACGAGCAGTACTTC
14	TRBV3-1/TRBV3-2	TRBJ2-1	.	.	CASTGLASYNEQFF	TGTGCCAGCACTGGCTTAGCGTCTTACAATGAGCAGTTCTTC
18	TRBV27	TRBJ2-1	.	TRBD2	CASSTGTSVRSSYNEQFF	TGTGCCAGCAGTACCGGGACTAGCGTAAGGAGCTCCTACAATGAGCAGTTCTTC
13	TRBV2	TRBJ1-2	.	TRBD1	CASSGTGDYGYTF	TGTGCCAGCAGTGGGACAGGGGATTATGGCTACACCTTC
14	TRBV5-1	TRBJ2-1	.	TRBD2	CASSLRLAGTEQFF	TGCGCCAGCAGCTTGAGACTAGCGGGAACTGAGCAGTTCTTC
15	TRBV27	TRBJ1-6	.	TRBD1	CASSHTGTGNSPLHF	TGTGCCAGCAGTCATACCGGGACAGGGAACTCACCCCTCCACTTT
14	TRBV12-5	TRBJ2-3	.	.	CASWLWGSTDTQYF	TGTGCTAGTTGGTTGTGGGGCAGCACAGATACGCAGTATTTT
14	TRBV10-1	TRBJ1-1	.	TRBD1	CASSESTGLTEAFF	TGCGCCAGCAGTGAGTCGACAGGGCTCACTGAAGCTTTCTTT
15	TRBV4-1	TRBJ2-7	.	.	CASSQGTGGPYEQYF	TGCGCCAGCAGCCAAGGTACGGGGGGCCCTTACGAGCAGTACTTC
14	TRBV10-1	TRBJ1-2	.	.	CASSERTDNYGYTF	TGCGCCAGCAGTGAGAGGACAGATAACTATGGCTACACCTTC
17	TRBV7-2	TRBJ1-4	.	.	CASSFFGGPATNEKLFF	TGTGCCAGCAGCTTTTTCGGGGGGCCGGCCACTAATGAAAAACTGTTTTTT
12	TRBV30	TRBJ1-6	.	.	CAWSLTSRPLHF	TGTGCCTGGAGCCTAACTAGTCGACCCCTCCACTTT
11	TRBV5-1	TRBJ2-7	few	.	CASSSAYEQYF	TGCGCCAGCAGCAGCGCGTACGAGCAGTACTTC
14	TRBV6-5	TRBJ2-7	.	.	CASPPPGQGGEQYF	TGTGCCAGCCCCCCACCGGGGCAGGGAGGTGAGCAGTACTTC
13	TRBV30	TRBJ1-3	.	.	CAWSLFSGNTIYF	TGTGCCTGGAGTTTATTCTCTGGAAACACCATATATTTT
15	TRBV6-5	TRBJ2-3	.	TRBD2	CASSYLAGRTDTQYF	TGTGCCAGCAGTTACTTAGCGGGCCGCACAGATACGCAGTATTTT
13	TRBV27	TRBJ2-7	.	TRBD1	CASSQGADYEQYF	TGTGCCAGCAGTCAGGGGGCGGACTACGAGCAGTACTTC
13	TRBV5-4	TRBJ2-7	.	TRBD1	CASNTQQGREQYF	TGTGCCAGCAACACTCAACAGGGGCGGGAGCAGTACTTC
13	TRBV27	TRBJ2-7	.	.	CASSVNRVGEQYF	TGTGCCAGCAGTGTGAACAGGGTAGGGGAGCAGTACTTC
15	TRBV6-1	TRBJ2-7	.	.	CASSEWFAGNYEQYF	TGTGCCAGCAGTGAGTGGTTCGCAGGGAACTACGAGCAGTACTTC
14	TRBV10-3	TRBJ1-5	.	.	CAISGGGVSQPQHF	TGTGCCATCAGTGGGGGAGGTGTTTCCCAGCCCCAGCATTTT
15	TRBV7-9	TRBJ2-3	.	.	CASSLERGAAYTQYF	TGTGCCAGCAGCTTAGAACGGGGGGCCGCGTATACGCAGTATTTT
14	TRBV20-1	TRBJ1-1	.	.	CSASPETLNTEAFF	TGCAGTGCTAGTCCCGAGACATTGAACACTGAAGCTTTCTTT
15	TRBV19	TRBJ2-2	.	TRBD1	CASSPWTGGSGELFF	TGTGCCAGTAGTCCCTGGACAGGAGGATCCGGGGAGCTGTTTTTT
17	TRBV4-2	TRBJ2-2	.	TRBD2	CASSAVAGGQFAGELFF	TGTGCCAGCAGCGCCGTAGCGGGAGGGCAGTTCGCCGGGGAGCTGTTTTTT
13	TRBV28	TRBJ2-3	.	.	CASATSHTDTQYF	TGTGCCAGTGCCACGAGCCACACAGATACGCAGTATTTT